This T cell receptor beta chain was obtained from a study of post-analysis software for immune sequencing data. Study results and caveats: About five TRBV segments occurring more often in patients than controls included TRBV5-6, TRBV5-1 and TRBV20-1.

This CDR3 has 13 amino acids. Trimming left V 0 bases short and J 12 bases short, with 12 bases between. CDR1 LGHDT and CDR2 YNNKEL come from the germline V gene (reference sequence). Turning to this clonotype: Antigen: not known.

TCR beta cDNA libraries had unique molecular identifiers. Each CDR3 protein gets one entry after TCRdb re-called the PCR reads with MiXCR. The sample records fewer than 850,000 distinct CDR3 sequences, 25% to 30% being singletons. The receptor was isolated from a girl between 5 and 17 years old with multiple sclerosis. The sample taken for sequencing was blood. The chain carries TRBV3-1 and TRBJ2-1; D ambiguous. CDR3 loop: CASSQDLTIAQFF. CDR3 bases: TGTGCCAGCAGCCAAGATTTGACCATCGCGCAGTTCTTC.